Following are 18 T cell receptor beta chains from one sample sequenced in a study of blood T cell repertoires in COVID-19. Sequencing used immunoSEQ multiplex PCR; TCRdb keeps in-frame clones, though not all of them. The sample shows 65,000 or so clones, 75% to 90% of them seen only once. The sample was peripheral blood. These receptors were collected from a man older than 75 with acute or convalescent COVID-19.

The rearrangement links TRBV3-1 (or the pseudogene TRBV3-2) to TRBJ2-7; perhaps TRBD2 as D (5 bases). Germline values: CDR1 LGHDT, CDR2 YNNKEL (reference sequence). The V end lost 1 base, the J end lost 7 bases, and 11 bases lay between the germline ends. This CDR3 contains 13 residues. CDR3 loop: CASSQATRGEQYF. CDR3 sequence (DNA): TGTGCCAGCAGCCAAGCCACTAGAGGGGAGCAGTACTTC.

The chain employs TRBV27 and TRBJ2-5; no definite D call. The germline V gene has CDR1 MNHEY and CDR2 SMNVEV (reference sequence). Trimming removed 2 bases at V and 3 bases at J, with 13 bases between. The CDR3 is 15 residues long. CDR3 in amino acids: CASSLIGLSEETQYF. Here the CDR3 DNA reads TGTGCCAGCAGTTTAATCGGGTTATCAGAAGAGACCCAGTACTTC.

V is TRBV5-6 and J is TRBJ2-2; no clear D gene. The V and J ends lost 1 base and 5 bases respectively, with 6 bases between them. CDR1 is SGHDT and CDR2 is YYEEEE in the germline V gene. The CDR3 sequence is 13 residues long. The CDR3 nucleotides are TGTGCCAGCAGCTTGACAGTAACCGGGGAGCTGTTTTTT. It codes for CASSLTVTGELFF.

The chain joins TRBV28 to TRBJ1-2; TRBD1 matches at 8 bases. V was pared by 6 bases and J by 6 bases, with 18 bases of the junction left unmatched. This CDR3 contains 17 residues. The germline gives CDR1 MDHEN, CDR2 SYDVKM. DNA of the CDR3: TGTGCCAGCAGGGGACCCGGACAGGGCACATACCATGATGGCTACACCTTC. The encoded protein is CASRGPGQGTYHDGYTF.

The chain couples TRBV5-1 to TRBJ2-3; tentative D call: TRBD1 (5 bases). Trimming shortened V by 1 base and J by 0 bases, and 12 bases separated the two germline ends. The germline gives CDR1 SGHRS, CDR2 YFSETQ. The CDR3 length is 16 residues. CDR3 region: CASSLYTGSSTDTQYF. The DNA for the CDR3 is TGCGCCAGCAGCTTGTACACAGGCTCTAGCACAGATACGCAGTATTTT.

This clone came up a few times. The chain uses TRBV12-3 or TRBV12-4 and TRBJ2-3, with 9 bases matching TRBD1. The CDR3 loop spans 13 amino acids. V was pared by 5 bases and J by 3 bases, with 0 bases of the junction left unmatched. Written as DNA, the CDR3 is TGTGCCAGCAGTGACAGGGGGACAGATACGCAGTATTTT. It codes for CASSDRGTDTQYF.

The chain is built from TRBV6-5 and TRBJ1-2, with D tentatively TRBD1 (5 bases). The CDR3 totals 13 residues. Trimming took off 6 bases at V and 6 bases at J, with 14 bases between the two ends. Germline V gene sequence: CDR1 MNHEY, CDR2 SVGAGI. The DNA for the CDR3 is TGTGCCAGCAGGTGGCAGGGAAATGATGGCTACACCTTC. Translated, it gives CASRWQGNDGYTF.

The rearrangement links TRBV7-3 to TRBJ2-3; D not certain. The CDR3 is 14 amino acids. Trimming removed 5 bases from V and 0 bases from J, with 9 bases in between. CDR1 and CDR2 (germline): SGHTA, FQGTGA. In nucleotides, the CDR3 is TGTGCCAGCAGCCCGCAACATAGCACAGATACGCAGTATTTT. It yields the protein CASSPQHSTDTQYF. The whole variable domain, filled in from reference TRBV7-3 and TRBJ2-3, reads GAGVSQTPSNKVTEKGKYVELRCDPISGHTALYWYRQSLGQGPEFLIYFQGTGAADDSGLPNDRFFAVRPEGSVSTLKIQRTERGDSAVYLCASSPQHSTDTQYFGPGTRLTVL.

This clone was seen a handful of times. The V gene is TRBV7-8, the J gene TRBJ1-2, with 9 bases identical to TRBD1. The CDR3 is 15 residues long. The germline CDR1 and CDR2 sequences are SGHVS and FQNEAQ. The V segment lost 5 bases and the J segment 4 bases; nucleotides outside the gene matches: 8. CDR3 sequence (DNA): TGTGCCAGCAGCCAACAAACAGGGGGCGGCTATGGCTACACCTTC. It encodes CASSQQTGGGYGYTF.

The chain is built from TRBV7-6 and TRBJ1-5; the match to TRBD1 covers 8 bases. Trimming cost V 5 bases and J 5 bases; bases outside gene matches: 11. The germline V gene has CDR1 SGHVS and CDR2 FNYEAQ. The CDR3 length is 16 residues. The CDR3 is CASSPTTGDRHQPQHF. The CDR3 DNA follows: TGTGCCAGCAGCCCGACGACAGGGGACCGGCATCAGCCCCAGCATTTT. Looking up the rest from reference TRBV7-6 and TRBJ1-5 gives the full variable domain: GAGVSQSPRYKVTKRGQDVALRCDPISGHVSLYWYRQALGQGPEFLTYFNYEAQQDKSGLPNDRFSAERPEGSISTLTIQRTEQRDSAMYRCASSPTTGDRHQPQHFGDGTRLSIL.

The V gene is TRBV27, the J gene TRBJ2-5, with 8 bases identical to TRBD2. This CDR3 is 14 amino acids long. The germline gives CDR1 MNHEY, CDR2 SMNVEV (reference sequence). V lost 5 bases, J lost 5 bases, and 7 bases stayed unmatched. CDR3 in amino acids: CASSPRGGYETQYF. The DNA of the CDR3 is TGTGCCAGCAGTCCCCGGGGGGGCTATGAGACCCAGTACTTC.

The chain has TRBV7-9 and TRBJ2-1; a weak D match, TRBD1 (6 bases). CDR1 SEHNR and CDR2 FQNEAQ come from the germline V gene (reference sequence). The CDR3 runs to 14 residues. Trimming cost V 4 bases and J 1 base, with 8 bases left between them. For the CDR3, the DNA is TGTGCCAGCAGCTGGGGACAATCCTACAATGAGCAGTTCTTC. Amino acid sequence: CASSWGQSYNEQFF. The whole variable domain, filled in from reference TRBV7-9 and TRBJ2-1, reads DTGVSQNPRHKITKRGQNVTFRCDPISEHNRLYWYRQTLGQGPEFLTYFQNEAQLEKSRLLSDRFSAERPKGSFSTLEIQRTEQGDSAMYLCASSWGQSYNEQFFGPGTRLTVL.

V usage is TRBV18 and J usage is TRBJ2-7; TRBD1 matches at 7 bases. The V gene's germline CDR1 is KGHSH and CDR2 LQKENI. The ends lost 0 bases at V and 7 bases at J; junction bases unmatched: 0. This CDR3 region has 12 residues. The CDR3: CASSPPTGEQYF. The DNA for the CDR3 is TGTGCCAGCTCACCACCGACAGGGGAGCAGTACTTC.

This chain links TRBV30 with TRBJ1-3; 8 positions match TRBD1. CDR3 length: 13 residues. J lost 2 bases, V lost 4 bases, and 1 base had no gene match. Germline assignment: CDR1 GTSNPN and CDR2 SVGIG (reference sequence). CDR3: CAWKTGAGNTIYF. The CDR3 DNA reads TGTGCCTGGAAGACAGGGGCTGGAAACACCATATATTTT.

The V gene is TRBV3-1 (or the pseudogene TRBV3-2), the J gene TRBJ2-3; TRBD1 matches 8 bases. This CDR3 region has 14 residues. Germline V gene sequence: CDR1 LGHDT, CDR2 YNNKEL (reference sequence). The trim removed 5 bases at V and 3 bases at J, leaving 4 bases unmatched. The CDR3 region has the DNA TGTGCCAGCAGCAAACAGGGGGTAACAGATACGCAGTATTTT. This translates into CASSKQGVTDTQYF.

V usage is TRBV5-1 and J usage is TRBJ2-5; D is unclear. The germline V gene encodes CDR1 SGHRS and CDR2 YFSETQ. The V gene lost 1 base and the J gene lost 3 bases, with 10 bases spanning the gap. The CDR3 sequence is 14 residues long. In DNA, the CDR3 is TGCGCCAGCAGCTTGAACTTGAATGAAGAGACCCAGTACTTC. Translation: CASSLNLNEETQYF.

Points on this clone: This may stem from a read error, because a much larger clone lies one nucleotide away. J is TRBJ1-2 and V is TRBV6-5; 8 nucleotides align to TRBD1. The CDR3 is made up of 13 amino acids. CDR1 is MNHEY and CDR2 is SVGAGI in the germline V gene. The J segment lost 7 bases and the V segment lost 4 bases, leaving 5 bases of the junction unmatched. CDR3 DNA sequence: TGTGCCAGCAGTTCCCCTCAGGGGGCTGGCTACACCTTC. Amino acids: CASSSPQGAGYTF.

CDR3 sequence reads: CASSLSQGAYNEQFF. In nucleotides, the CDR3 is TGTGCCAGCAGCTTATCCCAGGGGGCCTACAATGAGCAGTTCTTC. The chain couples TRBV7-2 to TRBJ2-1; 7 bases are shared with TRBD1. From germline, CDR1 is SGHTA and CDR2 FQGNSA. Trimming removed 2 bases from V and 2 bases from J; junction bases left unmatched: 3. The CDR3 consists of 15 residues. Full variable domain (rest looked up from reference TRBV7-2 and TRBJ2-1): GAGVSQSPSNKVTEKGKDVELRCDPISGHTALYWYRQSLGQGLEFLIYFQGNSAPDKSGLPSDRFSAERTGGSVSTLTIQRTQQEDSAVYLCASSLSQGAYNEQFFGPGTRLTVL.